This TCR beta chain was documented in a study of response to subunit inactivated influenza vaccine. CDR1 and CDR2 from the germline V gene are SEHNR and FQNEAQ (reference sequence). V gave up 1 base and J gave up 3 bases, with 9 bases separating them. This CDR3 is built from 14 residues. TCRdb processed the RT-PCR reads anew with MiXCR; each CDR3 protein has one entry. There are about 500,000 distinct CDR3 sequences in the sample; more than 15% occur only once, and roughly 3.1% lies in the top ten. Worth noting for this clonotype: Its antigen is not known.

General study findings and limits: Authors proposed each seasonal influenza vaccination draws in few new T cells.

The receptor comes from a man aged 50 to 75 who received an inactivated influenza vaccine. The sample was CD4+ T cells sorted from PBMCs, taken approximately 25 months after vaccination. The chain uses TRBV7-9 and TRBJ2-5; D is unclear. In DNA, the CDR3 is TGTGCCAGCAGCTTAGAACTACTTAAAGAGACCCAGTACTTC. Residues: CASSLELLKETQYF.